The present T cell receptor (beta chain) was sequenced within a study of CD8 T cells in Susac syndrome. Trimming took 2 bases from V and 9 from J; bases not matched to a gene: 6. Germline CDR1 and CDR2: SGHVS and FQNEAQ. This CDR3 has 15 residues. Sequencing targeted TCR beta in blood CD8+ and CD4+ T cells. Negative isolation was used for CD8+ and CD4+ T cells, and FACS enrichment was applied to TEMRA cells. Points on this clonotype: Its cognate antigen is unknown.

RNA amounts of about 0.45 to 1 ug underwent reverse transcription with random hexamers. The CDR3 of TCR beta was amplified by immunoSEQ multiplex PCR across 54 Vbeta and 13 Jbeta. Each CDR3 protein is one row after TCRdb ran MiXCR on the immunoSEQ multiplex PCR reads. Counted here are about 120,000 distinct CDR3 sequences, around 94% occurring once; the ten biggest clones make up roughly 0.088%. General study findings and limits: It was acknowledged in the study that the number of individuals who were included in its TCR sequencing and HLA analysis was relatively small.

The sample comprised CD4+ T cells from PBMCs. The chain links TRBV7-8 to TRBJ2-1, with TRBD1 matching 11 bases. The TCR comes from a human donor with multiple sclerosis. The CDR3 here is CASSLRGQGGGEQFF. CDR3 DNA sequence: TGTGCCAGCAGCTTAAGGGGACAGGGGGGTGGTGAGCAGTTCTTC.